This T cell receptor beta chain was sequenced in a study of siplizumab effects on memory and regulatory T cells. Study-level points and caveats: The study found that mappable alloreactive CD4+ clones averaged about 70% Treg-derived with siplizumab and approximately 27% in controls. Major contributors to the alloresponse seemed to be naive T cells, which also appeared more diverse than memory cells.

Unstimulated TEMRA, naive, memory and effector memory subsets were sequenced in a few donor pairs. The table came from immunoSEQ multiplex PCR; TCRdb's copy has only in-frame clones and leaves some out. Seen here are some 64,000 clones, around three quarters observed once, and the top ten hold approximately 0.4%. Remarks on this clone: Antigen unknown.

The CDR3 runs to 12 residues. The germline V and J ends were trimmed by 10 bases and 11 bases, with 15 bases remaining between them. Germline V lookup: CDR1 SNHLY, CDR2 FYNNEI. Sequenced: memory CD4+ T cells sorted from blood. This rearrangement joins TRBV2 to TRBJ1-6; D call uncertain. This receptor was obtained from a human donor in good health. The CDR3, as DNA: TGTGCCACTCAGGAAAGTAGGACACCCCTCCACTTT. Translation gives CATQESRTPLHF.